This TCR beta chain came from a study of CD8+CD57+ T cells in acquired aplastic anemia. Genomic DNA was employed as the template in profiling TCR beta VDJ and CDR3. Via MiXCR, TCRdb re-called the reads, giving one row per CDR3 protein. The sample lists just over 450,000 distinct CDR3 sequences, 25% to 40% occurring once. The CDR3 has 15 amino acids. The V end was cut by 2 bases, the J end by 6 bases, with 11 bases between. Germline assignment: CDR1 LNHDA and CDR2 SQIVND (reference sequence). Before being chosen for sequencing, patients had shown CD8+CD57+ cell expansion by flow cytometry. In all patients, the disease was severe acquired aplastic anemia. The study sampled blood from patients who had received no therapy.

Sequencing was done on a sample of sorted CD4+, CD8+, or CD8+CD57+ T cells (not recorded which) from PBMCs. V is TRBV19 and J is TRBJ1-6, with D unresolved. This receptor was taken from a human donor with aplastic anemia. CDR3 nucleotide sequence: TGTGCCAGTAGTATACAGGCGTCCCCTAATTCACCCCTCCACTTT. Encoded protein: CASSIQASPNSPLHF. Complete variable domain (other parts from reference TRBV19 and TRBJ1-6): DGGITQSPKYLFRKEGQNVTLSCEQNLNHDAMYWYRQDPGQGLRLIYYSQIVNDFQKGDIAEGYSVSREKKESFPLTVTSAQKNPTAFYLCASSIQASPNSPLHFGNGTRLTVT.